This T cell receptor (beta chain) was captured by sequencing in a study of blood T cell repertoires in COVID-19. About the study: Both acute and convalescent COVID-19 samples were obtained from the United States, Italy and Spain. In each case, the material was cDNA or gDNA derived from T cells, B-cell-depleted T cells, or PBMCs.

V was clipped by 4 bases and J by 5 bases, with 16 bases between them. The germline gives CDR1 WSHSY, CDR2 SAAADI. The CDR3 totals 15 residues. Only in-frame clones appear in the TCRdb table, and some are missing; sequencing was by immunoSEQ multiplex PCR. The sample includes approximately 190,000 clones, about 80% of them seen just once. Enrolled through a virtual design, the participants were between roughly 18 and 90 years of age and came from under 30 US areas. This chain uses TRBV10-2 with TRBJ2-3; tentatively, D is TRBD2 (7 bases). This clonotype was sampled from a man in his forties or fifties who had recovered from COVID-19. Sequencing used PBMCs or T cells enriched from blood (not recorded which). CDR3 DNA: TGCGCCAGCAGTGGAGGCGGGGGCGTCAGAGATACGCAGTATTTT. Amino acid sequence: CASSGGGGVRDTQYF.